Listed below are T cell receptor beta chains from one sample, sequenced in a study of identical twins. Via MiXCR, TCRdb re-called the 5' RACE reads, giving one row per CDR3 protein. The sample lists roughly 1,500,000 distinct CDR3 sequences, under 35% occurring once. Sequencing used cord blood. Receptors were obtained from a newborn girl in good health. CDR3s leave out the opening cysteine and the closing phenylalanine or tryptophan.

TRBJ1-2 | TRBV5-4 | ASSYDRGVTIGYT
TRBJ2-1 | TRBV12-3/TRBV12-4 | ASSFLVYNEQF
TRBJ1-1 | TRBV5-1 | ASSLETRAVEAF
TRBJ2-7 | TRBV5-1 | ASSLEVARDSRSYEQY
TRBJ2-7 | TRBV20-1 | SARDRAGGWYEQY
TRBJ1-6 | TRBV4-2 | ASSQEVSLRQGNSPLH
TRBJ1-2 | TRBV29-1 | SVVGDYGGHT
TRBJ2-2 | TRBV2 | ASSDLAGNTGELF
TRBJ2-1 | TRBV6-5 | ASSYNQNEQF
TRBJ2-3 | TRBV10-2 | ASTSGGYTDTQY
TRBJ2-7 | TRBV28 | ASSWTVAYEQY
TRBJ2-3 | TRBV7-9 | ASSSTGTSGNTDTQY
TRBJ2-7 | TRBV20-1 | SAGGQGFVDEQY
TRBJ2-1 | TRBV6-6 | ASKSATYNEQF
TRBJ2-1 | TRBV4-1 | ASSQARAGVPYNEQF
TRBJ2-3 | TRBV7-9 | ASRRTGRTDTQY
TRBJ2-7 | TRBV6-1 | ASSALAFYEQY
TRBJ2-7 | TRBV5-1 | ASSLNAGVGATKY
TRBJ2-1 | TRBV20-1 | SARDLRGNEQF
TRBJ1-2 | TRBV9 | ASSVVGTGVGYT
TRBJ2-3 | TRBV9 | ASSVGLAGASSTDTQY
TRBJ2-1 | TRBV3-1 | ASRRLGGRAYEQF
TRBJ2-3 | TRBV25-1 | ASGRGQGITDTQY
TRBJ2-3 | TRBV9 | ASSVGVAGSTDTQY
TRBJ2-4 | TRBV2 | ASLSILAKNIQY
TRBJ2-3 | TRBV30 | AWGTGSTDTQY
TRBJ2-7 | TRBV28 | ASTQGGTGGYEQY